A single sample is the source of the 21 T cell receptor beta chains below, sequenced in a study of blood T cell repertoires in COVID-19. TCRdb keeps only in-frame clones here, not all; method: immunoSEQ multiplex PCR. Here the sample spans fewer than 250,000 clones, less than 85% being singletons. The sample was PBMCs or T cells enriched from blood (not recorded which). The source is a young woman who had recovered from COVID-19.

This chain links TRBV11-1 with TRBJ2-1; 10 bases map to TRBD2. Per germline, CDR1 SGHAT and CDR2 FQDESV (reference sequence). V shed 4 bases and J 12 bases; nucleotides not matched to a gene: 9. This CDR3 is built from 14 residues. The CDR3: CASSSRASGSAQFF. In DNA, the CDR3 is TGTGCCAGCAGCTCCCGGGCTAGCGGGAGCGCGCAGTTCTTC. Using reference TRBV11-1 and TRBJ2-1 for the parts outside the CDR3, the full variable domain is EAEVAQSPRYKITEKSQAVAFWCDPISGHATLYWYRQILGQGPELLVQFQDESVVDDSQLPKDRFSAERLKGVDSTLKIQPAELGDSAMYLCASSSRASGSAQFFGPGTRLTVL.

This sequence joins TRBV7-6 and TRBJ2-1; 10 bases line up with TRBD2. V dropped 5 bases and J dropped 2; count of bases not matched to a gene: 3. The CDR3 has 15 amino acids. Germline V gene data show CDR1 as SGHVS and CDR2 as FNYEAQ. Here the CDR3 DNA reads TGTGCCAGCAGCACCCTAGCGGGGGCCTACAATGAGCAGTTCTTC. Its translation: CASSTLAGAYNEQFF. The full variable domain, its missing parts supplied by reference TRBV7-6 and TRBJ2-1, is GAGVSQSPRYKVTKRGQDVALRCDPISGHVSLYWYRQALGQGPEFLTYFNYEAQQDKSGLPNDRFSAERPEGSISTLTIQRTEQRDSAMYRCASSTLAGAYNEQFFGPGTRLTVL.

This chain links TRBV28 with TRBJ1-1, with D hard to call. The V end was cut by 10 bases, the J end by 1 base, with 7 bases between. The CDR3 is 11 amino acids. Per the germline V gene, CDR1 is MDHEN and CDR2 is SYDVKM. The CDR3 reads CAIEGNTEAFF. CDR3 DNA sequence: TGTGCCATCGAGGGGAACACTGAAGCTTTCTTT. The whole variable domain, filled in from reference TRBV28 and TRBJ1-1, reads DVKVTQSSRYLVKRTGEKVFLECVQDMDHENMFWYRQDPGLGLRLIYFSYDVKMKEKGDIPEGYSVSREKKERFSLILESASTNQTSMYLCAIEGNTEAFFGQGTRLTVV.

The V call is TRBV28, the J call TRBJ1-6, with D tentatively TRBD1 (6 bases). The CDR3 sequence is 14 residues long. Trimming pared 5 bases from V and 9 bases from J, leaving 14 bases between. Germline V gene sequence: CDR1 MDHEN, CDR2 SYDVKM. The CDR3 here is CASSNGGGGSPLHF. DNA of the CDR3: TGTGCCAGCAGTAACGGGGGGGGCGGTTCACCCCTCCACTTT.

This clone was counted a single time. The chain couples TRBV7-6 to TRBJ2-1; 11 bases are shared with TRBD2. Per germline, CDR1 SGHVS and CDR2 FNYEAQ. This CDR3 spans 16 amino acids. The V and J ends lost 0 bases and 7 bases, in that order; junction bases with no gene match: 5. The CDR3, as DNA: TGTGCCAGCAGCTTAGCGTTAGCGGGGGGGCGAAATGAGCAGTTCTTC. This codes for CASSLALAGGRNEQFF.

The chain employs TRBV11-2 and TRBJ1-5, with D maybe TRBD1 (5 bases). Per germline, CDR1 SGHAT and CDR2 FQNNGV. This CDR3 is 14 amino acids long. Trimming left V 2 bases short and J 7 bases short, with 12 bases between. CDR3 region: CASSLHQGGQPQHF. The CDR3 DNA sequence: TGTGCCAGCAGCTTACACCAGGGCGGCCAGCCCCAGCATTTT.

This rearrangement joins TRBV28 to TRBJ2-1; D is perhaps TRBD2 (6 bases). CDR1 and CDR2 (germline): MDHEN, SYDVKM. V was trimmed by 4 bases and J by 5 bases, leaving 12 bases between them. The CDR3 covers 14 residues. CDR3 in DNA: TGTGCCAGCAGTTCCCTGGGACTCGACAATGAGCAGTTCTTC. This encodes CASSSLGLDNEQFF.

This clone came up a few times. The chain uses TRBV2 and TRBJ2-5; 9 bases are shared with TRBD2. The V gene's germline CDR1 is SNHLY and CDR2 FYNNEI. J gave up 1 base and V 8 bases, and 5 bases lay outside the gene matches. This CDR3 contains 14 residues. The CDR3 here is CASRSGRSQETQYF. Here the CDR3 DNA reads TGTGCCAGCCGCAGCGGGAGGAGCCAAGAGACCCAGTACTTC.

V gene TRBV11-2 combines with J gene TRBJ1-4, with TRBD1 matching over 10 bases. Per germline, CDR1 SGHAT and CDR2 FQNNGV. V trimming: 3 bases; J trimming: 8 bases; junction bases outside the gene matches: 6. The CDR3 totals 15 residues. The DNA of the CDR3 is TGTGCCAGCAGCTTTTGGGACAGGGGAGCGGAAAAACTGTTTTTT. It translates to CASSFWDRGAEKLFF.

The chain uses TRBV19 and TRBJ2-1; 10 bases are a match to TRBD1. V was clipped by 7 bases and J by 9 bases; unmatched bases: 3. The CDR3 is 12 residues long. Germline assignment: CDR1 LNHDA and CDR2 SQIVND (reference sequence). The CDR3 region has the DNA TGTGCCAGTACCAGGGACAGGGGTGAGCAGTTCTTC. Residues: CASTRDRGEQFF.

The rearrangement joins TRBV7-2 to TRBJ2-2; 9 bases map to TRBD2. Germline V lookup: CDR1 SGHTA, CDR2 FQGNSA. This CDR3 has 16 amino acids. Trimming cost V 1 base and J 2 bases; bases outside gene matches: 2. The CDR3: CASSLGLAVNTGELFF. The CDR3, as DNA: TGTGCCAGCAGCTTAGGACTAGCGGTTAACACCGGGGAGCTGTTTTTT.

The chain combines TRBV6-5 with TRBJ2-7; 9 positions match TRBD1. Trimming at V came to 4 bases and at J to 4 bases, leaving 5 bases not matched to a gene. This CDR3 has 14 amino acids. Germline assignment: CDR1 MNHEY and CDR2 SVGAGI. Here the CDR3 reads CASSFGTGTYEQYF. DNA for the CDR3: TGTGCCAGCAGTTTCGGGACAGGGACGTACGAGCAGTACTTC.

This chain uses TRBV15 with TRBJ2-2, with 9 bases matching TRBD1. V was pared by 0 bases and J by 5 bases, with 4 bases of the junction left unmatched. From germline, CDR1 is LNHNV and CDR2 YYDKDF (reference sequence). The CDR3 sequence is 16 residues long. The CDR3 bases are TGTGCCACCAGCAGAGAGGGGACAGGGATAACCGGGGAGCTGTTTTTT. Encoded protein: CATSREGTGITGELFF.

The chain couples TRBV5-1 to TRBJ2-5; possibly TRBD2 for D (6 bases). V lost 0 bases to trimming and J lost 2 bases, with 14 bases between them. This CDR3 has 16 amino acids. CDR1 and CDR2 from the germline V gene are SGHRS and YFSETQ. The DNA of the CDR3 is TGCGCCAGCAGCTTGGAGGCGCTTGGGAGGCAAGAGACCCAGTACTTC. The encoded protein is CASSLEALGRQETQYF.

The chain uses TRBV3-1 (or the pseudogene TRBV3-2) and TRBJ2-5, with a possible D match to TRBD1 (6 bases). In germline, CDR1 is LGHDT, CDR2 YNNKEL (reference sequence). The V gene lost 1 base and the J gene lost 1 base, with 16 bases spanning the gap. The CDR3 loop spans 17 amino acids. CDR3 amino acids: CASSQGLRGSFQETQYF. Here the CDR3 DNA reads TGTGCCAGCAGCCAAGGTTTGAGGGGGAGCTTCCAAGAGACCCAGTACTTC.

The gene calls are TRBV28 and TRBJ1-4; TRBD1 matches 7 bases. Per the germline V gene, CDR1 is MDHEN and CDR2 is SYDVKM. The V and J ends lost 2 bases and 3 bases, in that order; junction bases with no gene match: 3. CDR3 length: 15 residues. The CDR3 loop is CASSLGTGANEKLFF. In DNA form, the CDR3 reads TGTGCCAGCAGTTTAGGAACAGGGGCTAATGAAAAACTGTTTTTT.

The rearrangement joins TRBV12-2 to TRBJ1-4; the D segment call TRBD1 is taken from the table without a DNA check. TRBV12-2 is a pseudogene locus. This CDR3 has 18 amino acids. The CDR3 nucleotides read TGTGCAAGTCGCTTAGCTATAACGAAACAGGGCACTAATGAAAAACTGTTTTTT. Translating gives CASRLAITKQGTNEKLFF.

The CDR3 loop is CAWSNQIGGGNGYTF. The CDR3 nucleotides read TGTGCCTGGAGCAACCAAATTGGGGGGGGAAACGGCTACACCTTC. The chain joins TRBV30 to TRBJ1-2; D possibly corresponds to TRBD1 (5 bases). From germline, CDR1 is GTSNPN and CDR2 SVGIG (reference sequence). The germline V and J ends were trimmed by 3 bases and 8 bases, with 22 bases remaining between them. This CDR3 spans 15 amino acids. Variable domain in full (rest from reference TRBV30 and TRBJ1-2): SQTIHQWPATLVQPVGSPLSLECTVEGTSNPNLYWYRQAAGRGLQLLFYSVGIGQISSEVPQNLSASRPQDRQFILSSKKLLLSDSGFYLCAWSNQIGGGNGYTFGSGTRLTVV.

This clone occurred once. V is TRBV24-1 and J is TRBJ1-1; D call uncertain. In germline, CDR1 is KGHDR, CDR2 SFDVKD. The CDR3 consists of 14 residues. Trimming removed 5 bases from V and 0 bases from J, with 9 bases in between. CDR3 coding DNA: TGTGCCACCAGTGGAGCAGGCTTGAACACTGAAGCTTTCTTT. It translates to CATSGAGLNTEAFF.

The rearrangement joins TRBV28 to TRBJ1-5; 7 nucleotides agree with TRBD1. Trimming at V came to 3 bases and at J to 3 bases, leaving 8 bases not matched to a gene. The germline V gene encodes CDR1 MDHEN and CDR2 SYDVKM. The CDR3 contains 16 residues. The CDR3 spells CASSFRSGQINQPQHF. For the CDR3, the DNA is TGTGCCAGCAGTTTTAGGTCGGGACAGATCAATCAGCCCCAGCATTTT. Filled out from reference TRBV28 and TRBJ1-5, the complete variable domain reads DVKVTQSSRYLVKRTGEKVFLECVQDMDHENMFWYRQDPGLGLRLIYFSYDVKMKEKGDIPEGYSVSREKKERFSLILESASTNQTSMYLCASSFRSGQINQPQHFGDGTRLSIL.

The chain combines TRBV7-2 with TRBJ1-5; 8 bases fit TRBD1. The CDR3 contains 18 residues. Germline CDR1 is SGHTA and CDR2 is FQGNSA. Unmatched junction bases numbered 13, after V lost 1 base and J lost 5 bases. The CDR3 spells CASSLGQWTGKWDQPQHF. The CDR3, as DNA: TGTGCCAGCAGCTTAGGTCAGTGGACAGGGAAGTGGGATCAGCCCCAGCATTTT.